This T cell receptor beta chain stems from a study of post-analysis software for immune sequencing data. Study information: Secondary progressive, relapsing-remitting and progressive-relapsing multiple sclerosis were among the included disease courses. Study-level points and caveats: Included in a set of about five TRBV segments more frequent in patients than controls were TRBV5-6, TRBV5-1 and TRBV20-1.

CDR1 WSHSY and CDR2 SAAADI come from the germline V gene. The CDR3 covers 15 residues. Trimming pared 3 bases from V and 4 bases from J, leaving 14 bases between. Presence of unique molecular identifiers characterized the TCR beta cDNA libraries. One entry per CDR3 protein results from TCRdb running MiXCR on the PCR reads. The sample shows roughly 670,000 distinct CDR3 sequences, approximately 60% of them seen only once. A note on this clonotype: Antigen specificity is unknown.

This sequence originates from a girl aged 2-10 years with multiple sclerosis. The V call is TRBV10-2, the J call TRBJ2-3; a weak D match, TRBD1 (6 bases). Material: blood. Here the CDR3 DNA reads TGCGCCAGCAGTGACAGGGGACCAAAGGCAGATACGCAGTATTTT. As protein: CASSDRGPKADTQYF.